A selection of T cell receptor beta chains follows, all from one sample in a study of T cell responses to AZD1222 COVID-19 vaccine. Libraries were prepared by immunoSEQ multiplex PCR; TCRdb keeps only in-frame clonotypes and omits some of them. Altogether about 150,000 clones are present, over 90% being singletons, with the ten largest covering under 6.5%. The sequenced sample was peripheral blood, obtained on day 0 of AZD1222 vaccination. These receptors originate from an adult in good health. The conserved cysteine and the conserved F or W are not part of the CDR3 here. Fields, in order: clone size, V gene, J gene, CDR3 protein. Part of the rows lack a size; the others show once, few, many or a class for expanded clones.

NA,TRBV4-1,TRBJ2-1,ASSQGALSFYNEQF
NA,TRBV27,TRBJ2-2,ASSTRLQGNTGELF
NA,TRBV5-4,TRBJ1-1,ASSLAGTGAKNTEAF
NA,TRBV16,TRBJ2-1,ASSQSFLAGRNEQF
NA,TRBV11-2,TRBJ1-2,ASSLDRGLEGYT
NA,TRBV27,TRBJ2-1,ASKLSGTSGYNEQF
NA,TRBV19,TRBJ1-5,ASTQSRQGYQPQH
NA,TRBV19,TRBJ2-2,ASTTGQGGPGELF
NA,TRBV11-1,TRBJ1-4,ASSLDSTNEKLF
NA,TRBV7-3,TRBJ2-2,ASSLGRGNTGELF
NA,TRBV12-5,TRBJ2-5,ASGWGEETQY
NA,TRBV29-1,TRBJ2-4,SVAREGASDIQY
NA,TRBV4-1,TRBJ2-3,ASSPGDGSTDTQY
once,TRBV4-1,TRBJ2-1,ASSQAGTSGRDEQF
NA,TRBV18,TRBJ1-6,ASRDRGDSPLH
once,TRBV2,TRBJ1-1,ASSAPESGQGAVGTEAF
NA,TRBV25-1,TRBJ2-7,ASSEYPRWHEQY
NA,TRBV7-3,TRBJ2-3,ASSLNQWDTQY
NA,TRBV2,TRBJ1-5,ASSEARGSGQH
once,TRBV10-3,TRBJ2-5,AISEEIQETQY
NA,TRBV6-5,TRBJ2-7,ASSYYVNYEQY
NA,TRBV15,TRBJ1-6,ATSRDRGQIYNSPLH
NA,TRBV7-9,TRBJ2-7,ASSPSIGVYEQY
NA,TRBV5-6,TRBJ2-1,ASSFNFYNEQF
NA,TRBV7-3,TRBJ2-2,ASSPGGVAGNTGELF
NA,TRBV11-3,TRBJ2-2,ASSPKTQGTGELF
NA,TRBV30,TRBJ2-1,AWGLAGSSYNEQF
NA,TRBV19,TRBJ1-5,ASSEGIGQPQH
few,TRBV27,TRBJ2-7,ASSSLAGGRYEQY
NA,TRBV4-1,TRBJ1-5,ASSQEPFLGTGGQPQH
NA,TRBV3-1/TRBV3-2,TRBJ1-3,ASSHWDINIGNTIY
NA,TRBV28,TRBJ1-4,ASSLGGFNEKLF
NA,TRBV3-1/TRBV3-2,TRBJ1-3,ASSQPSSGNTIY
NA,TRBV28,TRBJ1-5,ASSPTPGRYQPQH
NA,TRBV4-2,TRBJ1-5,ASSHPSRNQPQH
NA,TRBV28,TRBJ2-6,ASEGTGDSGANVLT
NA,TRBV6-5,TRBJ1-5,ASSYHRDDQPQH
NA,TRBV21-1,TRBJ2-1,ASSDRDRVHSEQF
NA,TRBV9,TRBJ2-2,ASSVGIGRTGELF
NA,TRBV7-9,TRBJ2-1,ASSFYGRGASYNEQF
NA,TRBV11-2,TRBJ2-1,ASTPGLGPNEQF
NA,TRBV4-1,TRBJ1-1,ASSQDPHQGDTEAF
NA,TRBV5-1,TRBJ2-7,ASGRRAGGILYEQY
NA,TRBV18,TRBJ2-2,ASSPPPLSNTGELF
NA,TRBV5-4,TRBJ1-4,ASSLEGSDEKLF